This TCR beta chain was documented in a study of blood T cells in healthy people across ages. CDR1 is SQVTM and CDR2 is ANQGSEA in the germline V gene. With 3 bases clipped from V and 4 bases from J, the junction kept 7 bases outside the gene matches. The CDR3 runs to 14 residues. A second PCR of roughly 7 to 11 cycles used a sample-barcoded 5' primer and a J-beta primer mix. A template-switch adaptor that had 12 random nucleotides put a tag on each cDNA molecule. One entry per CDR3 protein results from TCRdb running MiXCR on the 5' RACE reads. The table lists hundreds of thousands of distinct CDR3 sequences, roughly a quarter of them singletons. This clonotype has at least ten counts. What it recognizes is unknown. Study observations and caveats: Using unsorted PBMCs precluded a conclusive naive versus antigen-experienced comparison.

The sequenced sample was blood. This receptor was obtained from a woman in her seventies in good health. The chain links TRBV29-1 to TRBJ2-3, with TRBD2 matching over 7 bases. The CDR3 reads CSVDRGSSSDTQYF. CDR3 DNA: TGCAGCGTTGACCGCGGGAGCTCTTCAGATACGCAGTATTTT.